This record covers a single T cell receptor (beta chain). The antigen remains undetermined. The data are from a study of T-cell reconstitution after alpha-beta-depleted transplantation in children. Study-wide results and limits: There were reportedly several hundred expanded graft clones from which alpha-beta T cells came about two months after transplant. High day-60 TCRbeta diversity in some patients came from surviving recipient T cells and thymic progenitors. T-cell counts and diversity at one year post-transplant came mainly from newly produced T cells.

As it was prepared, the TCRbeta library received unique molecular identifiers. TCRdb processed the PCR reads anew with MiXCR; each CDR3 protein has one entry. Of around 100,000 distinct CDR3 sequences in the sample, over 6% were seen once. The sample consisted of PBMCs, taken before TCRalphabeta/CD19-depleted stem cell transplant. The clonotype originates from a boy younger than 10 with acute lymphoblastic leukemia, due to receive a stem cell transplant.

The CDR3 here is CASSQSASGGTDTQYF. The CDR3 DNA reads as TGTGCCAGCAGCCAATCCGCTAGCGGGGGGACAGATACGCAGTATTTT. The J gene is TRBJ2-3, the V gene TRBV3-1, with 11 bases that match TRBD2. Looked up from germline, CDR1 is LGHDT and CDR2 is YNNKEL (reference sequence). Germline trimming cut 2 bases from V and 3 bases from J; bases unmatched to any gene: 4. This CDR3 region has 16 residues.